These T cell receptor beta chains were read from a single sample in a study of T cell repertoires in cytomegalovirus infection. TCRdb analysed the reads with MiXCR anew, one entry per CDR3 protein. This sample has 250,000 or so distinct CDR3 sequences; about 17% occur once, and the top ten carry around 47%. The sequenced sample was CD8+ T cells from PBMCs. These TCRs come from a human donor in good health (CMV status not recorded). Some clones in this sample may be carry-over from other donors' samples. CDR3s include the opening cysteine and the closing phenylalanine or tryptophan. Some rows mark clone size as missing; the rest say once, few, many or name a class of expanded clone.

j_call | clone_size | cdr3_length | v_call | cdr3_aa
TRBJ2-1 | - | 15 | TRBV4-3 | CASSPTEDSYNEQFF
TRBJ2-7 | - | 14 | TRBV6-5 | CASSYGTTSYEQYF
TRBJ1-5 | - | 15 | TRBV20-1 | CSARDAGAPNQPQHF
TRBJ2-1 | many | 16 | TRBV7-2 | CASSSSGPVSYNEQFF
TRBJ1-4 | - | 14 | TRBV27 | CASSLYYRAEKLFF
TRBJ1-2 | few | 13 | TRBV29-1 | CSVLAGMNYGYTF
TRBJ2-3 | many | 19 | TRBV7-2 | CASSLGPRTSGSITDTQYF
TRBJ2-2 | few | 16 | TRBV25-1 | CASSDERQGNTGELFF
TRBJ2-2 | few | 16 | TRBV6-6 | CASRHPERGVSGELFF
TRBJ2-7 | few | 13 | TRBV7-9 | CASSLDRQDEQYF
TRBJ2-5 | - | 15 | TRBV15 | CATSRTTENQETQYF
TRBJ2-2 | - | 16 | TRBV19 | CASSIRRGTNTGELFF
TRBJ2-7 | once | 15 | TRBV2 | CASLLGTSGAYEQYF
TRBJ1-1 | - | 14 | TRBV13 | CASSFGQGPTEAFF
TRBJ1-1 | - | 14 | TRBV6-2/TRBV6-3 | CASRGNLRAPEAFF
TRBJ2-1 | many | 12 | TRBV2 | CASRFLAREQFF
TRBJ2-1 | - | 15 | TRBV4-1 | CASSQSPGERNEQFF
TRBJ2-7 | many | 14 | TRBV7-9 | CASSVLAGDVEQYF
TRBJ2-1 | - | 17 | TRBV5-5 | CASSLGSSGGAHNEQFF
TRBJ1-2 | - | 14 | TRBV7-8 | CASSLSQGGYGYTF
TRBJ1-2 | few | 16 | TRBV4-1 | CASSQDRWGQVDGYTF
TRBJ2-2 | few | 18 | TRBV2 | CASLGRRTGTGPTGELFF
TRBJ2-1 | - | 15 | TRBV19 | CASSIFAGAHNEQFF
TRBJ1-5 | many | 15 | TRBV7-2 | CASSLEGVDLRPQHF
TRBJ2-1 | - | 17 | TRBV11-1 | CASTTVENQVMYNEQFF
TRBJ1-2 | many | 14 | TRBV4-1 | CASSQEQGSYGYTF
TRBJ1-2 | - | 16 | TRBV6-1 | CASRDSGTFNWNGYTF
TRBJ2-7 | few | 15 | TRBV28 | CASSLFGTPPSEQYF
TRBJ1-2 | - | 13 | TRBV5-4 | CASRDSLAYGYTF
TRBJ1-5 | few | 15 | TRBV7-6 | CASSLAQGSNQPQHF
TRBJ1-1 | few | 15 | TRBV27 | CASSWKAGWSTEAFF
TRBJ2-7 | once | 11 | TRBV12-3/TRBV12-4 | CASSTLYEQYF
TRBJ1-2 | many | 15 | TRBV27 | CASSPRQDRRYGYTF
TRBJ2-1 | few | 13 | TRBV7-9 | CASSLTGLIVQFF
TRBJ2-1 | - | 13 | TRBV6-5 | CASGGSAGNEQFF
TRBJ2-6 | few | 18 | TRBV29-1 | CSVEWRADPSSGANVLTF
TRBJ1-5 | - | 14 | TRBV28 | CASSLTGNAQPQHF
TRBJ2-3 | few | 17 | TRBV10-3 | CAISEGTGGFRTDTQYF
TRBJ2-1 | - | 17 | TRBV5-6 | CASSSATSGGPNNEQFF
TRBJ1-6 | few | 14 | TRBV6-1 | CASSLMSSDSPLHF
TRBJ2-3 | - | 13 | TRBV6-5 | CASSRGHTDTQYF
TRBJ2-6 | many | 16 | TRBV7-6 | CASSLGFREGANVLTF
TRBJ1-4 | many | 15 | TRBV7-2 | CASSLPGYSYEKLFF
TRBJ2-5 | few | 15 | TRBV3-1 | CASSQVGLAVETQYF
TRBJ2-7 | - | 15 | TRBV7-3 | CASSRTTGTSYEQYF
TRBJ2-1 | many | 16 | TRBV5-6 | CASSLAFRIETNEQFF
TRBJ2-3 | few | 16 | TRBV12-3/TRBV12-4 | CASTLDLEGIGDTQYF
TRBJ2-7 | - | 13 | TRBV28 | CASSGPGAREQYF
TRBJ1-5 | many | 15 | TRBV6-2/TRBV6-3 | CASSYSDAPSQPQHF
TRBJ1-6 | few | 17 | TRBV6-2/TRBV6-3 | CASSYFLDGGHNSPLHF
TRBJ2-1 | few | 14 | TRBV20-1 | CSASGGASYNEQFF
TRBJ2-7 | once | 15 | TRBV11-2 | CASSFRDRGIYEQYF
TRBJ2-2 | - | 15 | TRBV5-1 | CASSLWGVDEGELFF
TRBJ2-3 | few | 18 | TRBV28 | CASSFPADAGGWTDTQYF
TRBJ1-5 | few | 16 | TRBV6-6 | CASSPPRLELNQPQHF
TRBJ2-7 | many | 16 | TRBV7-6 | CASSRYDRDTAYEQYF
TRBJ2-1 | few | 17 | TRBV7-9 | CASSFSGGGSPYNEQFF
TRBJ2-5 | few | 12 | TRBV6-6 | CATFGLAETQYF
TRBJ1-1 | many | 14 | TRBV6-1 | CASSEAGGATEAFF